In this sample, the clone carrying this T cell receptor (beta chain) turned up many times. Its antigen remains unidentified. The sample originates from a study of T cells after yellow fever vaccination. Study-wide background: The SMART-Seq v4 Ultra Low Input method served to prepare the low-cell-number fractions. Study results and caveats: Abundant clonotypes from the bulk population could contaminate FACS-sorted repertoires.

TCRdb reanalysed the 5' RACE reads using MiXCR and keeps one entry per CDR3 protein. The sample has about 320,000 distinct CDR3 sequences, around 6.8% seen once. CDR3 length: 13 residues. The V and J ends lost 1 base and 5 bases respectively, with 7 bases between them. Germline V gene lookup returns CDR1 SGHRS and CDR2 YFSETQ. The chain uses TRBV5-1 and TRBJ2-4, with unresolved D. The origin of this receptor is a man between 18 and 29 years old who received the YFV17D yellow fever vaccine. Sequenced material: PBMCs, taken 45 days after the first yellow fever vaccination. The CDR3 is CASSLNGENIQYF. The CDR3 DNA follows: TGCGCCAGCAGCTTGAACGGAGAAAACATTCAGTACTTC.